The rows below give T cell receptor beta chains drawn from one sample of a study of cytomegalovirus exposure and HLA in healthy donors. Measured with immunoSEQ multiplex PCR; TCRdb has only the in-frame clones, and not every one. The sample records 100,000 to 150,000 clones, around 78% being singletons. Sequenced sample: PBMCs. These receptors came from a woman younger than 35 in good health and CMV-seronegative. Each CDR3 is given with its conserved first and last residue. Each record gives: V gene, J gene, CDR3 protein.

V: TRBV29-1; J: TRBJ2-3; CDR3: CSVSRGLASDTQYF
V: TRBV10-1; J: TRBJ1-2; CDR3: CASSDTGDPFYGYTF
V: TRBV12-5; J: TRBJ2-1; CDR3: CASGLDGAFSNEQFF
V: TRBV29-1; J: TRBJ1-4; CDR3: CSVGKGASGNEKLFF
V: TRBV12-5; J: TRBJ1-2; CDR3: CASGFPASDRVGGYTF
V: TRBV9; J: TRBJ2-5; CDR3: CASSLGGSRGETQYF
V: TRBV19; J: TRBJ1-2; CDR3: CASIGQDIRGYTF
V: TRBV30; J: TRBJ2-4; CDR3: CAWTNAGLAKNIQYF
V: TRBV5-4; J: TRBJ2-7; CDR3: CASSWGGGSSYEQYF
V: TRBV28; J: TRBJ1-4; CDR3: CASSHTQVLFF
V: TRBV25-1; J: TRBJ1-1; CDR3: CASRRQGNTEAFF